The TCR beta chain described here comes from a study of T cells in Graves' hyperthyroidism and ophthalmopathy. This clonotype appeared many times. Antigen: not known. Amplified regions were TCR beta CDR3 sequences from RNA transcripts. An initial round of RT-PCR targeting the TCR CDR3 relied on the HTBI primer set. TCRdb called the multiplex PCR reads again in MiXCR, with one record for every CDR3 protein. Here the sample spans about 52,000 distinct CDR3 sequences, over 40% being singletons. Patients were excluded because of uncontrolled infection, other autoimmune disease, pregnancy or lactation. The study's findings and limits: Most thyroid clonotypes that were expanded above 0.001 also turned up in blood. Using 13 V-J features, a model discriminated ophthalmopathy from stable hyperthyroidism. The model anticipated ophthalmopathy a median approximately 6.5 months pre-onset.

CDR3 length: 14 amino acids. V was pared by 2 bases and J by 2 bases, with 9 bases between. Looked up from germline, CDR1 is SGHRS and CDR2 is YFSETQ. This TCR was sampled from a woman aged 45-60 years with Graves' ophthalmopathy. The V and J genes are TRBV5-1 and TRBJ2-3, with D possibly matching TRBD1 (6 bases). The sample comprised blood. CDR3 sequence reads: CASSLGQYTDTQYF. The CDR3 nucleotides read TGCGCCAGCAGCTTAGGACAGTACACAGATACGCAGTATTTT. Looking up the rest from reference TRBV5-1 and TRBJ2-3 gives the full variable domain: KAGVTQTPRYLIKTRGQQVTLSCSPISGHRSVSWYQQTPGQGLQFLFEYFSETQRNKGNFPGRFSGRQFSNSRSEMNVSTLELGDSALYLCASSLGQYTDTQYFGPGTRLTVL.